The rows below give T cell receptor beta chains drawn from one sample of a study of blood T cell repertoires in COVID-19. Profiling relied on immunoSEQ multiplex PCR, and the TCRdb table lists in-frame clones only, not all of them. Among just over 150,000 clones listed, about nine tenths were seen once. Sequencing was carried out using peripheral blood. These receptors all stem from a man aged 25 to 40 with COVID-19, enrolled during active disease. Each CDR3 is given with its conserved first and last residue. D genes are given only for firm matches. Size tells how often a clone was seen (once, few, many) or the class of an expanded clone, and some rows leave it out.

J gene: TRBJ1-6; clone size: -; D gene: -; V gene: TRBV21-1; CDR3 DNA: TGTGCCAAACGGTCTACGGGACCCCTCCACTTT; CDR3 protein: CAKRSTGPLHF
J gene: TRBJ2-1; clone size: -; D gene: TRBD2; V gene: TRBV11-3; CDR3 DNA: TGTGCCAGCAGCGGTGCGGGGAGCGGGAGAAGCTCCTACAATGAGCAGTTCTTC; CDR3 protein: CASSGAGSGRSSYNEQFF
J gene: TRBJ2-1; clone size: -; D gene: TRBD2; V gene: TRBV6-2/TRBV6-3; CDR3 DNA: TGTGCCAGCAGTTCCCCTAGCGGGAGGGACAATGAGCAGTTCTTC; CDR3 protein: CASSSPSGRDNEQFF
J gene: TRBJ2-1; clone size: -; D gene: -; V gene: TRBV27; CDR3 DNA: TGTGCCAGCAGTTTAAGACGGGGTGGCAATGAGCAGTTCTTC; CDR3 protein: CASSLRRGGNEQFF
J gene: TRBJ2-5; clone size: -; D gene: -; V gene: TRBV18; CDR3 DNA: TGTGCCAGCTCACCAGACAGGCAAGAGACCCAGTACTTC; CDR3 protein: CASSPDRQETQYF
J gene: TRBJ2-3; clone size: -; D gene: TRBD2; V gene: TRBV7-3; CDR3 DNA: TGTGCCAGCAGCCCCTCGGGGGGGGCGGGAGATACGCAGTATTTT; CDR3 protein: CASSPSGGAGDTQYF
J gene: TRBJ2-3; clone size: -; D gene: TRBD2; V gene: TRBV7-2; CDR3 DNA: TGTGCCAGCAGCTTATTGGCGGGGGTGGATACGCAGTATTTT; CDR3 protein: CASSLLAGVDTQYF
J gene: TRBJ2-7; clone size: once; D gene: -; V gene: TRBV18; CDR3 DNA: TGTGCCAGCTCATCGGAGGGACTTGGAGCCTACGAGCAGTACTTC; CDR3 protein: CASSSEGLGAYEQYF
J gene: TRBJ1-2; clone size: -; D gene: -; V gene: TRBV10-3; CDR3 DNA: TGTGCCATTCAGACAGAAAACACTACTAACTATGGCTACACCTTC; CDR3 protein: CAIQTENTTNYGYTF
J gene: TRBJ1-1; clone size: -; D gene: -; V gene: TRBV28; CDR3 DNA: TGTGCCACAGGACAGAGAATGAACACTGAAGCTTTCTTT; CDR3 protein: CATGQRMNTEAFF
J gene: TRBJ1-5; clone size: -; D gene: -; V gene: TRBV6-2/TRBV6-3; CDR3 DNA: TGTGCCAGCAGCCCAATTGACAGGAAAAATCAGCCCCAGCATTTT; CDR3 protein: CASSPIDRKNQPQHF
J gene: TRBJ1-1; clone size: -; D gene: -; V gene: TRBV18; CDR3 DNA: TGTGCCAGCTCACCACGGCAGGGCCCCGGACCGAACACTGAAGCTTTCTTT; CDR3 protein: CASSPRQGPGPNTEAFF
J gene: TRBJ2-1; clone size: once; D gene: TRBD2; V gene: TRBV5-8; CDR3 DNA: TGTGCCAGCAGCCCCGGGACTAGCGGGGTAGGTGAGCAGTTCTTC; CDR3 protein: CASSPGTSGVGEQFF
J gene: TRBJ1-3; clone size: -; D gene: TRBD1; V gene: TRBV5-1; CDR3 DNA: TGCGCCAGCAGCCCGGGACAGGCAATCTCTGGAAACACCATATATTTT; CDR3 protein: CASSPGQAISGNTIYF
J gene: TRBJ1-1; clone size: -; D gene: -; V gene: TRBV20-1; CDR3 DNA: TGCAGTGCTAGTCCCCTGCACAAAGAAGCTTTCTTT; CDR3 protein: CSASPLHKEAFF
J gene: TRBJ1-2; clone size: -; D gene: -; V gene: TRBV5-1; CDR3 DNA: TGCGCCAGCAGCTTGGATCAGGGGAGCGATGCCTTC; CDR3 protein: CASSLDQGSDAF
J gene: TRBJ2-7; clone size: -; D gene: TRBD1; V gene: TRBV7-9; CDR3 DNA: TGTGCCAGCAGCTTACTGGGACAGGGGGCCTACGAGCAGTACTTC; CDR3 protein: CASSLLGQGAYEQYF
J gene: TRBJ1-5; clone size: -; D gene: TRBD1; V gene: TRBV28; CDR3 DNA: TGTGCCAGCAGTTTTATAGGGGGCCCCAATCAGCCCCAGCATTTT; CDR3 protein: CASSFIGGPNQPQHF
J gene: TRBJ2-5; clone size: -; D gene: -; V gene: TRBV6-2/TRBV6-3; CDR3 DNA: TGTGCCAGCAGTTACCTAGAACAGCGCGGGGAGACCCAGTACTTC; CDR3 protein: CASSYLEQRGETQYF
J gene: TRBJ2-3; clone size: -; D gene: TRBD1; V gene: TRBV5-1; CDR3 DNA: TGCGCCAGCAGCCCGGGACAGGCCACAGATACGCAGTATTTT; CDR3 protein: CASSPGQATDTQYF
J gene: TRBJ1-4; clone size: -; D gene: -; V gene: TRBV9; CDR3 DNA: TGTGCCAGCAGCGCGGGGTTAAGGACGGATGAAAAACTGTTTTTT; CDR3 protein: CASSAGLRTDEKLFF
J gene: TRBJ2-3; clone size: once; D gene: TRBD2; V gene: TRBV2; CDR3 DNA: TGTGCCAGCAGTCTACTTGGGACTAGCGGGGCGAGCACAGATACGCAGTATTTT; CDR3 protein: CASSLLGTSGASTDTQYF
J gene: TRBJ1-2; clone size: -; D gene: -; V gene: TRBV5-5; CDR3 DNA: TGTGCCAGCAGCTTGTATGGGCAGGAAGGCTATGGCTACACCTTC; CDR3 protein: CASSLYGQEGYGYTF
J gene: TRBJ1-2; clone size: -; D gene: -; V gene: TRBV9; CDR3 DNA: TGTGCCAGCTTCGGGAACTATGGCTACACCTTC; CDR3 protein: CASFGNYGYTF
J gene: TRBJ2-2; clone size: once; D gene: -; V gene: TRBV7-2; CDR3 DNA: TGTGCCAGCAGCTTATTAGGGGCCGCGAACACCGGGGAGCTGTTTTTT; CDR3 protein: CASSLLGAANTGELFF
J gene: TRBJ2-3; clone size: -; D gene: TRBD2; V gene: TRBV9; CDR3 DNA: TGTGCCAGCAGCGTAGAGGGACTAGGGTACACAGATACGCAGTATTTT; CDR3 protein: CASSVEGLGYTDTQYF